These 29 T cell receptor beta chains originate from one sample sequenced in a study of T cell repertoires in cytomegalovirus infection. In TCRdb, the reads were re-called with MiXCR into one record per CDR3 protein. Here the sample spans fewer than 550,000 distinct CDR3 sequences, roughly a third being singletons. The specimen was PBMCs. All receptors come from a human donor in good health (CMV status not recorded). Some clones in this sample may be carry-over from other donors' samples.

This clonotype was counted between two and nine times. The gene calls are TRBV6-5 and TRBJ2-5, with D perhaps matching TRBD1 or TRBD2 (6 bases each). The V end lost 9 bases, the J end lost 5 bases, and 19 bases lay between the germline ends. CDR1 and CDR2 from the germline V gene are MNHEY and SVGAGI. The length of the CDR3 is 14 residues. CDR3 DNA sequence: TGTGCCAGTCGAGCTCACGGGGGCTGGGAGACCCAGTACTTC. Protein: CASRAHGGWETQYF.

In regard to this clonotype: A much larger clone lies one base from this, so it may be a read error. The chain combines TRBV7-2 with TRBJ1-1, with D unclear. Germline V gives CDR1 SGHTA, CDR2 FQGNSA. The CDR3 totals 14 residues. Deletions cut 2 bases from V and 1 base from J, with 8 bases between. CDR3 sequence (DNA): TGTGCCAGCAGCTTATTGTCCAGGAACACTGAAGCTTTCTTT. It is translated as CASSLLSRNTEAFF.

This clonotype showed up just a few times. For the CDR3, the DNA is TGTGCCAGCAGTTCAACCACTAACTATGGCTACACCTTC. Its translation is CASSSTTNYGYTF. V and J are TRBV6-1 and TRBJ1-2; D gene ambiguous. Germline V CDR1 and CDR2: MNHNS, SASEGT. The germline V and J ends were trimmed by 5 bases and 0 bases, with 7 bases remaining between them. The CDR3 covers 13 residues.

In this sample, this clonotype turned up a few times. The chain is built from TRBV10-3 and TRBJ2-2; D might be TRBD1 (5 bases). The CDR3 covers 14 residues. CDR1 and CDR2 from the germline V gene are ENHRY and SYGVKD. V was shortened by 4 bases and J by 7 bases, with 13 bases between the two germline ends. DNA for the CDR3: TGTGCCATCAGTGCGGTACAGGAGAACGGGGAGCTGTTTTTT. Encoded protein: CAISAVQENGELFF.

The CDR3 DNA is TGTGCCAGCAGCTTAAGTGAATCTGAAGCTTTCTTT. Translating gives CASSLSESEAFF. V is TRBV7-9 and J is TRBJ1-1; D is unclear. CDR1 is SEHNR, CDR2 FQNEAQ, per germline (reference sequence). The CDR3 has 12 residues. V gave up 2 bases and J gave up 6 bases, with 7 bases separating them. Looking up the rest from reference TRBV7-9 and TRBJ1-1 gives the full variable domain: DTGVSQNPRHKITKRGQNVTFRCDPISEHNRLYWYRQTLGQGPEFLTYFQNEAQLEKSRLLSDRFSAERPKGSFSTLEIQRTEQGDSAMYLCASSLSESEAFFGQGTRLTVV.

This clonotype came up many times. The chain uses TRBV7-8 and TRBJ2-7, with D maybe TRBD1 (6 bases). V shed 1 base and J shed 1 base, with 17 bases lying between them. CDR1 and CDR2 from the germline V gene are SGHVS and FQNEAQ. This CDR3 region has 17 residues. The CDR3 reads CASSLEYRAGPSYEQYF. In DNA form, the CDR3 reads TGTGCCAGCAGCTTAGAATACAGGGCAGGGCCATCCTACGAGCAGTACTTC.

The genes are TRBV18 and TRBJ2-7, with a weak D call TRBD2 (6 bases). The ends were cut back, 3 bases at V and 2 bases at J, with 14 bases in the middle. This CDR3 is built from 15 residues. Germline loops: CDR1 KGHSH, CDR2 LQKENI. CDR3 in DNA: TGTGCCAGCTCACCTTCCGGGGGACCAGCCTACGAGCAGTACTTC. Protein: CASSPSGGPAYEQYF.

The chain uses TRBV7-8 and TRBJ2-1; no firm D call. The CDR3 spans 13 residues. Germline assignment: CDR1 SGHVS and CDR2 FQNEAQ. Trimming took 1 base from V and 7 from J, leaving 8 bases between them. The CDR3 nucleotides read TGTGCCAGCAGCTTAGGGGGATGGAATGAGCAGTTCTTC. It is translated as CASSLGGWNEQFF.

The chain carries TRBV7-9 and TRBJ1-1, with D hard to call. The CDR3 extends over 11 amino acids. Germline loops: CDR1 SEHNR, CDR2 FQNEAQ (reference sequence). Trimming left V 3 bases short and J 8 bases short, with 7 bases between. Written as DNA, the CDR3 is TGTGCCAGCAGCTTTCAGCTCGAAGCTTTCTTT. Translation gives CASSFQLEAFF.

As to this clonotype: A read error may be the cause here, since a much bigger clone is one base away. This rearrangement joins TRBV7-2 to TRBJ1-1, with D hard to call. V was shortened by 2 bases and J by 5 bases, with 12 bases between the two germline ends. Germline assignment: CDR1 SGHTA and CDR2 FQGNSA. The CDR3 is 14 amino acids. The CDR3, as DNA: TGTGCCAGCAGCTTACATGGAAGTGGGACTGAAGCTTTCTTT. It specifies CASSLHGSGTEAFF.

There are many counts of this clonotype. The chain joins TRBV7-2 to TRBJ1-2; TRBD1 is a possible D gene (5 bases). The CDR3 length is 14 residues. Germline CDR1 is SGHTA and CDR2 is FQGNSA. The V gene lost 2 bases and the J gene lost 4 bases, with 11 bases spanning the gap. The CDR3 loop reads CASSLTGLTYGYTF. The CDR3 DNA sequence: TGTGCCAGCAGCTTAACGGGACTGACCTATGGCTACACCTTC.

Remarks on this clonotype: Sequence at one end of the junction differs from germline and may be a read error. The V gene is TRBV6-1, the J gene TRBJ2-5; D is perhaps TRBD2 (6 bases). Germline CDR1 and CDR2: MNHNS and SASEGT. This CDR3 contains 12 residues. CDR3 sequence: CASGELGWGENF. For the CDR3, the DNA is TGTGCCAGCGGCGAATTGGGCTGGGGGGAAAACTTC.

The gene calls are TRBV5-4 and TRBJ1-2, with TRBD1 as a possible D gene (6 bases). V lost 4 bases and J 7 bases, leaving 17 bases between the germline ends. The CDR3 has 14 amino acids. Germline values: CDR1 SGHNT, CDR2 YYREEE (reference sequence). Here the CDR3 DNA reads TGTGCCAGCAGCCAATACAGGGAGAATGGTGGCTACACCTTC. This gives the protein CASSQYRENGGYTF.

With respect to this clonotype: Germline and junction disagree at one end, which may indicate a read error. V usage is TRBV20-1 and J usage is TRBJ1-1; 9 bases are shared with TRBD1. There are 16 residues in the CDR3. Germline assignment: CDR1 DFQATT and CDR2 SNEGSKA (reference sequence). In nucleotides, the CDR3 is TGCAGTTCTAGGAAAAGTTCCGGGACAGGGTGGACTGAAGCTTTCTTT. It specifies CSSRKSSGTGWTEAFF.

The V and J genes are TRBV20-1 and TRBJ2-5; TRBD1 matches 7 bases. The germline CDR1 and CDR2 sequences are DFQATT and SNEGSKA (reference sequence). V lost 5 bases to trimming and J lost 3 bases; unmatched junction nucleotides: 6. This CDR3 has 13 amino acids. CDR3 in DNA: TGCAGTGCTTGCCGGGACAGCGAAGAGACCCAGTACTTC. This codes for CSACRDSEETQYF.

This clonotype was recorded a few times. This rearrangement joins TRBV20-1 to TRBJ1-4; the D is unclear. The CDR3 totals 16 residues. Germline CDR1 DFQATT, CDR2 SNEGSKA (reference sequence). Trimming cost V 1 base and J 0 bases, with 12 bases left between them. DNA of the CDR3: TGCAGTGCTAGAGCCAACTTTTCTGCAACTAATGAAAAACTGTTTTTT. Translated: CSARANFSATNEKLFF.

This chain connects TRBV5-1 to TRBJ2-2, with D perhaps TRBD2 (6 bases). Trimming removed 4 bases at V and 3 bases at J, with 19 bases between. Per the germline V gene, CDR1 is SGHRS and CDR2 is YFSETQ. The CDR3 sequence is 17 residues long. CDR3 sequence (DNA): TGCGCCAGCAGCCGGGCGGGGCCCGGAGAGGACACCGGGGAGCTGTTTTTT. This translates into CASSRAGPGEDTGELFF.

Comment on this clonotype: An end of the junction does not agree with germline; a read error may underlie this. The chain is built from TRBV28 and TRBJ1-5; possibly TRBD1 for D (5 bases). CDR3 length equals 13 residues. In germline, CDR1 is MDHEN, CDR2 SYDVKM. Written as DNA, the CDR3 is TGTGCCACCCTCGATTGGGGCGTACATCCCCAGCAGTTT. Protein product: CATLDWGVHPQQF.

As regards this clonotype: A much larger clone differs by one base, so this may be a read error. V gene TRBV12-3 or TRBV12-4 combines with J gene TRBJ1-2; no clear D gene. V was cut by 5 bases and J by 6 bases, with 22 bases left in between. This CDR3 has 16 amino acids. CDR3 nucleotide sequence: TGTGCCAGCAGTCGCCTCGTGTTGAGCGTCCGTGATGGCTACACCTTC. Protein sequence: CASSRLVLSVRDGYTF.

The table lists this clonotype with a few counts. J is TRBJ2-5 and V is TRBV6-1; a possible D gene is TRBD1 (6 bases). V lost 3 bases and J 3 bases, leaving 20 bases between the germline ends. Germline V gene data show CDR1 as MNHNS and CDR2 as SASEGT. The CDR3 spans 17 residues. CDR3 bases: TGTGCCAGCAGTGATCTCGGCAGGGGCCTCCTCGAAGAGACCCAGTACTTC. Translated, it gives CASSDLGRGLLEETQYF.

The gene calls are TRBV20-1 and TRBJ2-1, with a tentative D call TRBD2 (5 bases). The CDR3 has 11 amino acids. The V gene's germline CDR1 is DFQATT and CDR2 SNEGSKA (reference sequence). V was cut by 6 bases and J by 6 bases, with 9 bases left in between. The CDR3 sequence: CSARLTNEQFF. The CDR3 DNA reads TGCAGTGCCCGACTAACCAATGAGCAGTTCTTC.

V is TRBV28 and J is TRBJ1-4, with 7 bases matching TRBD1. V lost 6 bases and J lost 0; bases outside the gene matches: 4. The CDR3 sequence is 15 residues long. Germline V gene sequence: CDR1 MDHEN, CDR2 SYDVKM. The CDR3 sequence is CASRLQGATNEKLFF. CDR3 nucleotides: TGTGCCAGCAGACTCCAGGGGGCAACTAATGAAAAACTGTTTTTT.

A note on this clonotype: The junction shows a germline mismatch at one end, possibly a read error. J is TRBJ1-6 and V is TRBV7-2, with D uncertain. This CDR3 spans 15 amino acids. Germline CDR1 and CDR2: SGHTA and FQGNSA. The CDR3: CASGGDSRVRSPIHF. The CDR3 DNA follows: TGTGCCAGCGGCGGGGATTCTAGGGTGCGATCACCCATCCACTTT.

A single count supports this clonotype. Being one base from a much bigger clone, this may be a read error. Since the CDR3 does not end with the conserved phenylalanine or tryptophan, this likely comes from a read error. The CDR3 DNA follows: TGTGCCAGCAGCCCCTCAAGGGTCGGAACAGATACGCAGTATTGT. Amino acids: CASSPSRVGTDTQYC. The V and J genes are TRBV7-2 and TRBJ2-3; D is undetermined. CDR1 SGHTA and CDR2 FQGNSA come from the germline V gene. V gave up 5 bases and J gave up 3 bases, with 15 bases separating them. The length of the CDR3 is 15 residues.

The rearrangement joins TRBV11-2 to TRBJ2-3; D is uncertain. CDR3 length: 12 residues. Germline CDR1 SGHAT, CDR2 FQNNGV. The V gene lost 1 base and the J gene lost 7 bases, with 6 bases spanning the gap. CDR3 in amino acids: CASSLGRYTQYF. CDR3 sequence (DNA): TGTGCCAGCAGCTTAGGGCGCTATACGCAGTATTTT.

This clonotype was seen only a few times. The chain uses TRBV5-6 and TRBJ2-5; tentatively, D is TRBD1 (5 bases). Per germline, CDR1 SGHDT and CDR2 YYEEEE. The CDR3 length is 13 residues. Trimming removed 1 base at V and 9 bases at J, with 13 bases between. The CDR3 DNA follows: TGTGCCAGCAGCTTGTCGCGCCTAGGGGCCCAGTACTTC. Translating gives CASSLSRLGAQYF.

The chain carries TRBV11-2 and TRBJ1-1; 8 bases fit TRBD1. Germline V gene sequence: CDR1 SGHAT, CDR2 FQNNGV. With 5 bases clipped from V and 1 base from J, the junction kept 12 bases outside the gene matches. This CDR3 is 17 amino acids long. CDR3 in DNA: TGTGCCAGCAGCAAGCTCGGTCAGGGGGCGGGGAACACTGAAGCTTTCTTT. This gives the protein CASSKLGQGAGNTEAFF. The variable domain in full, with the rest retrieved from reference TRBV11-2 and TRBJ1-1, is EAGVAQSPRYKIIEKRQSVAFWCNPISGHATLYWYQQILGQGPKLLIQFQNNGVVDDSQLPKDRFSAERLKGVDSTLKIQPAKLEDSAVYLCASSKLGQGAGNTEAFFGQGTRLTVV.

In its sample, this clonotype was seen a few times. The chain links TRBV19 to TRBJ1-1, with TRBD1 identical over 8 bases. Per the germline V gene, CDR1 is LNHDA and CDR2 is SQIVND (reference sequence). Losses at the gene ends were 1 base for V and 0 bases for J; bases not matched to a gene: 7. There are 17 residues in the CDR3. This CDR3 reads CASSIAGTGTMNTEAFF. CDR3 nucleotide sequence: TGTGCCAGTAGTATAGCAGGGACAGGTACCATGAACACTGAAGCTTTCTTT.

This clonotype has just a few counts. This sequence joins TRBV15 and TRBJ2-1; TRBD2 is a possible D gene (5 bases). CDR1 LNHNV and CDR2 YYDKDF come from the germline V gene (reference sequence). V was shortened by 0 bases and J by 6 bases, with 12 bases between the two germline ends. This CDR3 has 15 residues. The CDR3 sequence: CATSRDSISANEQFF. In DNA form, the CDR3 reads TGTGCCACCAGCAGAGATAGCATTAGCGCCAATGAGCAGTTCTTC.